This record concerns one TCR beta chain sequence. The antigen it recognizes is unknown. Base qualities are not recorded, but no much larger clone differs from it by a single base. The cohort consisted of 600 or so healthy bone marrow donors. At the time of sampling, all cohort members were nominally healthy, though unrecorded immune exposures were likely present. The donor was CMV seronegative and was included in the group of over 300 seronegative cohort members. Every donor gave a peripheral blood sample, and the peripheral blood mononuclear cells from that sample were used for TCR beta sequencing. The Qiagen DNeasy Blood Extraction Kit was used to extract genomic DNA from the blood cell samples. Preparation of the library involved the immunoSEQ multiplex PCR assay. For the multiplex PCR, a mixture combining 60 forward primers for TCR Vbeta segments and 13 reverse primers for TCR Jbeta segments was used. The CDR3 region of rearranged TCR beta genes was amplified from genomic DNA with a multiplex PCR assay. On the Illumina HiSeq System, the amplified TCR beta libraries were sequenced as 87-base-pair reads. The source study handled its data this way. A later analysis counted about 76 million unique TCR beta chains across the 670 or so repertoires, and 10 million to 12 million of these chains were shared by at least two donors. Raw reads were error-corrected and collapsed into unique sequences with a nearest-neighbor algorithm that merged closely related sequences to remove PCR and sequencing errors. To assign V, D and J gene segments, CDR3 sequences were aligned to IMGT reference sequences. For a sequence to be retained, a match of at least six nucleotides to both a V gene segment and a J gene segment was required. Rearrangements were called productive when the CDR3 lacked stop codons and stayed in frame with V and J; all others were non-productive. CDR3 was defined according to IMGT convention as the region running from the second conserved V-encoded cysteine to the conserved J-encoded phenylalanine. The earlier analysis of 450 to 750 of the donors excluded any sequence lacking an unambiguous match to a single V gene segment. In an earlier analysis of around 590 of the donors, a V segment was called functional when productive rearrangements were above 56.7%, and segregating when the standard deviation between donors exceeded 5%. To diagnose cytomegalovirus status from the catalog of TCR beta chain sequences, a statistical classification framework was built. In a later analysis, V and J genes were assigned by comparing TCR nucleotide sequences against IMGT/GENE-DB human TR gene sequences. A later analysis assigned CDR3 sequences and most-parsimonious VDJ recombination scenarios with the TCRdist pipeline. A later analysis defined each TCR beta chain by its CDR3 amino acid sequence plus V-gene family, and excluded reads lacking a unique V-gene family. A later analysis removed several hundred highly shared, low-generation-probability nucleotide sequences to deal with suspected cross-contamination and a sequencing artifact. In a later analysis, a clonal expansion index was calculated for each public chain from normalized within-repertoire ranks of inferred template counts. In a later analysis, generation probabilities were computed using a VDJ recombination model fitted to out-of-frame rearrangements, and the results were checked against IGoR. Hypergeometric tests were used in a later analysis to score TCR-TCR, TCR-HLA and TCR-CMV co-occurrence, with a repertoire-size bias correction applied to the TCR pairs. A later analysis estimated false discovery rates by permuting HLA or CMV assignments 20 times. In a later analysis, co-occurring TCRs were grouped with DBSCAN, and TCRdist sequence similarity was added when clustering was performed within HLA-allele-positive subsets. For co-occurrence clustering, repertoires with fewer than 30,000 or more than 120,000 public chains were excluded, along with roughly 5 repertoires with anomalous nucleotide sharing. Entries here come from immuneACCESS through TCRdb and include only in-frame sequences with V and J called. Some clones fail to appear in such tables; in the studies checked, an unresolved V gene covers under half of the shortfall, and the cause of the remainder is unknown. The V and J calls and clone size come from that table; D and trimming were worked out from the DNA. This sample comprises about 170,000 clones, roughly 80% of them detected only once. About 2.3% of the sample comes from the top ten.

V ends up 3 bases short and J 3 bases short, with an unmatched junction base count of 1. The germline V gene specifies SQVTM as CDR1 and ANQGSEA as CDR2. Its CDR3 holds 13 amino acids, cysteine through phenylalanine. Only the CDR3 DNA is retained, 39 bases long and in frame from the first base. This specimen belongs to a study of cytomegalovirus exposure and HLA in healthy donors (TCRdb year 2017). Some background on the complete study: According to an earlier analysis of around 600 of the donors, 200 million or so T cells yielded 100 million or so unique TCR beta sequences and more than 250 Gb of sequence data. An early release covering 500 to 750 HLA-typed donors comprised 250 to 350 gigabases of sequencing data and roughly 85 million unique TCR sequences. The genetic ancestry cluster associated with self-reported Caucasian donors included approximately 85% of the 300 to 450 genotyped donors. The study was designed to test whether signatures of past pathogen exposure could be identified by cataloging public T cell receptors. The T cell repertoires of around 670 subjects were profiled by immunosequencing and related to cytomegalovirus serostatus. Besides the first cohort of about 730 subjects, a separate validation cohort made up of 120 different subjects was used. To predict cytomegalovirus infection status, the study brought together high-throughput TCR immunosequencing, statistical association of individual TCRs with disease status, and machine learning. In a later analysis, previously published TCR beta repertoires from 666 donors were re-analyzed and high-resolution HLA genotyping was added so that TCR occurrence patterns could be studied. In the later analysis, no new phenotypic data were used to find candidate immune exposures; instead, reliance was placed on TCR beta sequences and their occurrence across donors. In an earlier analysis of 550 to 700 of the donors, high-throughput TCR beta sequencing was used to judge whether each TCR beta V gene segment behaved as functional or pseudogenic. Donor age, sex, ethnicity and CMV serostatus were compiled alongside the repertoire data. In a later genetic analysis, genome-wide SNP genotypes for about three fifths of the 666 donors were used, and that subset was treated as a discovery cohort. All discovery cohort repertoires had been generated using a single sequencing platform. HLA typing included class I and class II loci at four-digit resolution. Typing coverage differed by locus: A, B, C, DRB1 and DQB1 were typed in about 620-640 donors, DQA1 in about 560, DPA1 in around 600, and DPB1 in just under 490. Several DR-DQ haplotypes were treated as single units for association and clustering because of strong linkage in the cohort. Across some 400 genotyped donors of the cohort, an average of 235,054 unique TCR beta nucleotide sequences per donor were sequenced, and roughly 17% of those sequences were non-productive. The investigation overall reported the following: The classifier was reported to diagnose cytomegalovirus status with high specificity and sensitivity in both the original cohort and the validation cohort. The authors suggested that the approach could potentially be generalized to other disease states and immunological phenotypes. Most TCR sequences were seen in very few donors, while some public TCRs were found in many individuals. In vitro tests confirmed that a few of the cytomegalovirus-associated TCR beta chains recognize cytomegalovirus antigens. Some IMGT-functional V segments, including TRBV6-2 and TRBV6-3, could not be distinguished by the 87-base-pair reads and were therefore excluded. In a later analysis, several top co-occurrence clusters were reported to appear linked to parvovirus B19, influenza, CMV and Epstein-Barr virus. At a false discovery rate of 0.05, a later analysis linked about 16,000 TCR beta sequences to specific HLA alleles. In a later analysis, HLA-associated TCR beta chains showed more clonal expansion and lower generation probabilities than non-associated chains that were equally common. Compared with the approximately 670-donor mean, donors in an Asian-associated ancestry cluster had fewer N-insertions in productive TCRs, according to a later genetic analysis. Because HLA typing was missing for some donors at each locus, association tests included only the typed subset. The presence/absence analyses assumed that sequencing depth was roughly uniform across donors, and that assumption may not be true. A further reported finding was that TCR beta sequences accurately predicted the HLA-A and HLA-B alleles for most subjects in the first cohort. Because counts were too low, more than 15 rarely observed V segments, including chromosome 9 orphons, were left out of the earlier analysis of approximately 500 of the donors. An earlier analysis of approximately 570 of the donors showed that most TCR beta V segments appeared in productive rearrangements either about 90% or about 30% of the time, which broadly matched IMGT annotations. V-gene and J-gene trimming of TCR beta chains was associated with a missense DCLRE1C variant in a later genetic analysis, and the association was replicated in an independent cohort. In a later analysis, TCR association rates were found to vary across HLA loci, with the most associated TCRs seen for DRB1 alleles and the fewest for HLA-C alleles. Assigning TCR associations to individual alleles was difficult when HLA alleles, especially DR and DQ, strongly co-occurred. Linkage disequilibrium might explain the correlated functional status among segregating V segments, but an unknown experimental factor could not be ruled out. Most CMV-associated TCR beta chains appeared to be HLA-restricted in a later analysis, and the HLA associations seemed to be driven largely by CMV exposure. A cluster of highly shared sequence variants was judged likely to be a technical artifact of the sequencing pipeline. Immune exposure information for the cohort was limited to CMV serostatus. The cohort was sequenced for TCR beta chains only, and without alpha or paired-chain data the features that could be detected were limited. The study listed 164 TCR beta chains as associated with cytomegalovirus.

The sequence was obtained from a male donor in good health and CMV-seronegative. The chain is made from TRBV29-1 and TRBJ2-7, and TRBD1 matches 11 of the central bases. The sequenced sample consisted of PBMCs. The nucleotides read TGCAGCGTTGAGGGGACAGGGGGCTACGAGCAGTACTTC. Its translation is CSVEGTGGYEQYF.